This record covers a single TCR beta chain. Which antigen it targets is not known. Base quality data are lacking; no much larger clone is found one base away. The cohort was made up of about 670 healthy bone marrow donors. Cohort members were all nominally healthy when sampled, although unrecorded immune exposures were likely present. The donor was CMV seropositive and belonged to the group of 250 to 350 seropositive cohort members. A peripheral blood sample was collected from each donor, and TCR beta sequencing was performed on peripheral blood mononuclear cells. The Qiagen DNeasy Blood Extraction Kit was used to extract genomic DNA from the blood cell samples. V sheds 5 bases and J sheds 9 bases, leaving 20 bases between their ends. There are 16 amino acids in the CDR3, from cysteine to phenylalanine inclusive. Left in the record is the CDR3 DNA by itself, 48 bases read in frame from the first base. CDR1 and CDR2 were assigned from the germline V gene as SGHTA and FQGNSA.

The data stem from a study of cytomegalovirus exposure and HLA in healthy donors listed by TCRdb under 2017. Background on the whole study: An earlier analysis of approximately 640 of the donors reported about 250 Gb of sequence data and about 100 million unique TCR beta sequences from around 200 million T cells. Around 300 gigabases of sequencing data and 80 million or so unique TCR sequences were included in an early release covering 550 to 650 HLA-typed donors. Among the roughly 400 genotyped donors, about 85% belonged to the genetic ancestry cluster associated with self-reported Caucasian donors. The aim of the study was to test whether cataloging public T cell receptors could identify signatures of past pathogen exposure. The study profiled the T cell repertoires of under 850 subjects by immunosequencing and related them to cytomegalovirus serostatus. A separate validation cohort of 100 to 150 different subjects was used in addition to the approximately 670-subject first cohort. To predict cytomegalovirus infection status, the study combined high-throughput TCR immunosequencing, statistical association of individual TCRs with disease status, and machine learning. To study patterns of TCR occurrence, a later analysis re-analyzed previously published TCR beta repertoires from more than 550 donors and added high-resolution HLA genotyping. The later analysis used no new phenotypic data to find candidate immune exposures, relying instead on TCR beta sequences and their occurrence across donors. In an earlier analysis of 500 to 650 of the donors, high-throughput TCR beta sequencing was used to judge whether each TCR beta V gene segment behaved as functional or pseudogenic. Donor age, sex, ethnicity and CMV serostatus were collected together with the repertoire data. A later genetic analysis used genome-wide SNP genotypes for about 60% of the roughly 700 donors, treating that subset as a discovery cohort. Every repertoire in the discovery cohort had been generated on one and the same sequencing platform. HLA typing covered class I and class II loci at four-digit resolution. Typing coverage varied by locus: roughly 629-640 donors for A, B, C, DRB1 and DQB1; approximately 560 for DQA1; more than 600 for DPA1; fewer than 480 for DPB1. Roughly five DR-DQ haplotypes were handled as single units for association and clustering, since linkage in the cohort was strong. On average, roughly 240,000 unique TCR beta nucleotide sequences were sequenced per donor among 398 genotyped donors of the cohort, with roughly 18% of those sequences being non-productive. Results the study describes overall, beyond this receptor: A cluster of highly shared sequence variants was judged likely to represent a technical artifact of the sequencing pipeline. For the cohort, immune exposure information was limited to CMV serostatus. A later analysis found that HLA-associated TCR beta chains were more clonally expanded and had lower generation probabilities than equally common non-associated chains. At a false discovery rate of 0.05, a later analysis linked around 15,000 TCR beta sequences to specific HLA alleles. The authors suggested that the approach could potentially be extended to other disease states and immunological phenotypes. The study listed 164 TCR beta chains as associated with cytomegalovirus. Sequencing depth was assumed to be roughly uniform across donors in the presence/absence analyses, though that assumption may not hold. Linkage disequilibrium might explain the correlated functional status among segregating V segments, but an unknown experimental factor could not be excluded. HLA typing was unavailable for some donors at each locus, so association tests used only the typed subset. Because counts were too low, about 17 rarely observed V segments, including chromosome 9 orphons, were excluded from the earlier analysis of around 640 of the donors. The classifier was reported to diagnose cytomegalovirus status with high specificity and sensitivity in both the original and validation cohorts. A later analysis found that most CMV-associated TCR beta chains appeared HLA-restricted, with HLA associations seemingly driven largely by CMV exposure. A later genetic analysis associated a missense DCLRE1C variant with V-gene and J-gene trimming of TCR beta chains, and an independent cohort replicated the association. Most TCR sequences were observed very rarely across donors, whereas some public TCRs were present in many individuals. A further reported finding was that TCR beta sequences accurately predicted the HLA-A and HLA-B alleles for most subjects in the first cohort. Several of the top co-occurrence clusters appeared to be linked to parvovirus B19, influenza, CMV and Epstein-Barr virus, according to a later analysis. Because the 87-base-pair reads could not distinguish some IMGT-functional V segments, including TRBV6-2 and TRBV6-3, those segments were excluded. Broadly in line with IMGT annotations, most TCR beta V segments showed up in productive rearrangements about 90% or about 30% of the time in an earlier analysis of some 590 of the donors. According to a later genetic analysis, donors in an Asian-associated ancestry cluster had fewer N-insertions in productive TCRs than the approximately 700-donor mean. In vitro tests confirmed that a few of the cytomegalovirus-associated TCR beta chains recognize cytomegalovirus antigens. A later analysis found that TCR association rates varied across HLA loci, with DRB1 alleles showing the most associated TCRs and HLA-C alleles the fewest. The cohort was sequenced for TCR beta chains only, and without alpha or paired-chain data the features that could be detected were limited. Strong co-occurrence of HLA alleles, especially DR and DQ, made assigning TCR associations to individual alleles difficult.

The receptor library was made with the immunoSEQ multiplex PCR assay. A mixture of 60 forward primers for TCR Vbeta segments and 13 reverse primers for TCR Jbeta segments was used in the multiplex PCR. The CDR3 region of rearranged TCR beta genes was amplified from genomic DNA by a multiplex PCR assay. Amplified TCR beta libraries were sequenced as 87-base-pair reads on the Illumina HiSeq System. The paper's processing steps were these. Across the roughly 640 repertoires, a later analysis counted about 81 million unique TCR beta chains, around 11 million of which were shared by at least two donors. A nearest-neighbor algorithm error-corrected the raw reads and collapsed the reads into unique sequences, merging closely related sequences to remove PCR and sequencing errors. CDR3 sequences were aligned to IMGT reference sequences to assign V, D and J gene segments. For a sequence to be retained, a match of at least six nucleotides was required to both a V gene segment and a J gene segment. A rearrangement counted as productive if the CDR3 had no stop codons and remained in frame with V and J, and every other rearrangement counted as non-productive. CDR3 was defined by IMGT convention, running from the second conserved V-encoded cysteine to the conserved J-encoded phenylalanine. In an earlier analysis of around 570 of the donors, sequences lacking an unambiguous match to a single V gene segment were excluded. An earlier analysis of 500 to 600 of the donors classified V segments as functional when productive rearrangements were above 56.7% and as segregating when the standard deviation between donors was above 5%. A statistical classification framework was built to diagnose cytomegalovirus status from the catalog of TCR beta chain sequences. A later analysis assigned V and J genes by comparing TCR nucleotide sequences with IMGT/GENE-DB human TR gene sequences. The TCRdist pipeline was used in a later analysis to assign CDR3 sequences and most-parsimonious VDJ recombination scenarios. In a later analysis, each TCR beta chain was defined by its CDR3 amino acid sequence together with its V-gene family, and reads without a unique V-gene family were excluded. To address suspected cross-contamination and a sequencing artifact, a later analysis removed around 590 highly shared, low-generation-probability nucleotide sequences. In a later analysis, a clonal expansion index for each public chain was calculated from normalized within-repertoire ranks of inferred template counts. Generation probabilities in a later analysis came from a VDJ recombination model fitted to out-of-frame rearrangements, and those results were checked against IGoR. In a later analysis, TCR-TCR, TCR-HLA and TCR-CMV co-occurrence was scored with hypergeometric tests, and a repertoire-size bias correction was applied to TCR pairs. In a later analysis, false discovery rates were estimated by permuting HLA or CMV assignments 20 times. In a later analysis, co-occurring TCRs were grouped using DBSCAN, with TCRdist sequence similarity added in when clustering inside HLA-allele-positive subsets. Repertoires with fewer than 30,000 or more than 120,000 public chains were left out of co-occurrence clustering, as were about five repertoires with anomalous nucleotide sharing. The table comes from immuneACCESS by way of TCRdb, which keeps in-frame sequences with V and J called. Part of the clones is missing from these tables; in studies checked, under half for an unresolved V gene and the rest for unknown reasons. V and J calls plus clone size are reproduced from that table; the DNA served to infer D and trimming. The sample data list 150,000 to 250,000 clones, and around 80% of these were observed just once. The ten largest make up 3.5% to 5% of the sample.

This clonotype was obtained from a woman in her 30s in good health and CMV-seropositive. The sample consisted of PBMCs. The chain links TRBV7-2 with TRBJ1-6; no D segment can be confidently identified. The nucleotide sequence reads TGTGCCAGCAGCCTGGGGAGAGGCAGAATGGGTTCACCCCTCCACTTT. Translated, it reads CASSLGRGRMGSPLHF.